A selection of T cell receptor beta chains follows, all from one sample in a study of CXCR3-negative and CXCR3-positive naive CD8 T cells. Using the 5' RACE reads, TCRdb records one entry per CDR3 protein without DNA. The table lists around 61,000 distinct CDR3 sequences. Sequencing used naive CXCR3+ CD8+ T cells from blood. The receptors here all came from a human donor in good health. Some clones in this sample may be carry-over from other donors' samples. Each CDR3 is given with its conserved first and last residue.

V gene: TRBV5-1; J gene: TRBJ2-1; CDR3 protein: CASVGQGYDEQFF
V gene: TRBV7-2; J gene: TRBJ2-3; CDR3 protein: CASSYGLARTDTQYF
V gene: TRBV4-1; J gene: TRBJ2-1; CDR3 protein: CASSQVGTGGHFF
V gene: TRBV12-3/TRBV12-4; J gene: TRBJ1-5; CDR3 protein: CASSLGPTDSNQPQHF
V gene: TRBV6-2/TRBV6-3; J gene: TRBJ2-1; CDR3 protein: CASSWIPGYEQFF
V gene: TRBV7-9; J gene: TRBJ2-7; CDR3 protein: CASSSSLPDTAPYEQYF
V gene: TRBV7-8; J gene: TRBJ2-7; CDR3 protein: CASNWGRGSYEQYF
V gene: TRBV27; J gene: TRBJ2-2; CDR3 protein: CASSLFSGTGELFF
V gene: TRBV30; J gene: TRBJ2-3; CDR3 protein: CAWSGAGTDTQYF
V gene: TRBV28; J gene: TRBJ2-7; CDR3 protein: CASSTQRTGGSYEQYF
V gene: TRBV15; J gene: TRBJ2-3; CDR3 protein: CATSRERNPGTDTQYF
V gene: TRBV11-2; J gene: TRBJ2-7; CDR3 protein: CASSSWGHEQYF
V gene: TRBV6-6; J gene: TRBJ2-7; CDR3 protein: CASVVGPALAGVTYEQYF
V gene: TRBV27; J gene: TRBJ1-2; CDR3 protein: CASSLGAGDPVYGYTF
V gene: TRBV7-9; J gene: TRBJ2-4; CDR3 protein: CASSSGTEHVIQYF
V gene: TRBV20-1; J gene: TRBJ2-3; CDR3 protein: CSARKTLAGPPTDTQYF
V gene: TRBV28; J gene: TRBJ2-7; CDR3 protein: CASMRGRDAYEQYF
V gene: TRBV4-3; J gene: TRBJ1-1; CDR3 protein: CASSATGTGPTEAFF